The table lists the clone carrying this T cell receptor (beta chain) with a few counts. Its antigen is currently unknown. This record belongs to a study of response to subunit inactivated influenza vaccine. The germline V gene has CDR1 ENHRY and CDR2 SYGVKD. This CDR3 has 16 residues. V trimming: 5 bases; J trimming: 2 bases; junction bases outside the gene matches: 7. The study's findings and limits: It was the authors' suggestion that each seasonal influenza vaccination recruits few new T cells.

TCRdb passed the RT-PCR reads through MiXCR, listing each CDR3 protein once. Of 200,000 to 250,000 distinct CDR3 sequences listed, less than 15% are singletons. This TCR was sampled from a man between 50 and 59 years old who received an inactivated influenza vaccine. Sequenced material: non-naive T cells sorted from PBMCs, taken 14 to 15 days before vaccination. The chain has TRBV10-3 and TRBJ2-5; 11 positions agree with TRBD2. CDR3 nucleotide sequence: TGTGCCATCAGTACAGAGAGACTAGCGGGACAAGAGACCCAGTACTTC. Translation: CAISTERLAGQETQYF.